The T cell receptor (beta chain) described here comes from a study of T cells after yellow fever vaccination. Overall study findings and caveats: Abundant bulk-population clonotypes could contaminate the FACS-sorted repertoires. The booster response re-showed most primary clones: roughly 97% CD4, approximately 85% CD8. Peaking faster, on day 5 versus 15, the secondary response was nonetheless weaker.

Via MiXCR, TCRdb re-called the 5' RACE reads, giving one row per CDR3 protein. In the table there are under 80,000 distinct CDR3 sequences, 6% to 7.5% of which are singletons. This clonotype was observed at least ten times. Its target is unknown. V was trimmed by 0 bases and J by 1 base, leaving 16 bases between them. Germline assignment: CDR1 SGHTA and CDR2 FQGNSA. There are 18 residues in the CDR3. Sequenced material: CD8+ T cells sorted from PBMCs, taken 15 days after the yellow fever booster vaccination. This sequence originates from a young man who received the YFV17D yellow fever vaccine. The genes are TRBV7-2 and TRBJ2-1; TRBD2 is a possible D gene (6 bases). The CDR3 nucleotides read TGTGCCAGCAGCTTAGCTGGTAGCGGTAGGGAGTCCTACAATGAGCAGTTCTTC. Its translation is CASSLAGSGRESYNEQFF.